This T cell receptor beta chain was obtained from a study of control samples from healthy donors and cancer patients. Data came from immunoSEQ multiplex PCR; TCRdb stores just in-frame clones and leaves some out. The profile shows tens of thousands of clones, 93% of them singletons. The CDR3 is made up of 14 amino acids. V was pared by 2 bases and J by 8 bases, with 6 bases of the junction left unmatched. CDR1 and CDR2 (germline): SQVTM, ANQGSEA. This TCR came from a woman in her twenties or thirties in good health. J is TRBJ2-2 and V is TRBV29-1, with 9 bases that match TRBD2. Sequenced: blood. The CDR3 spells CSVERNSGRGELFF. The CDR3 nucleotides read TGCAGCGTTGAAAGAAATAGCGGGAGAGGGGAGCTGTTTTTT.